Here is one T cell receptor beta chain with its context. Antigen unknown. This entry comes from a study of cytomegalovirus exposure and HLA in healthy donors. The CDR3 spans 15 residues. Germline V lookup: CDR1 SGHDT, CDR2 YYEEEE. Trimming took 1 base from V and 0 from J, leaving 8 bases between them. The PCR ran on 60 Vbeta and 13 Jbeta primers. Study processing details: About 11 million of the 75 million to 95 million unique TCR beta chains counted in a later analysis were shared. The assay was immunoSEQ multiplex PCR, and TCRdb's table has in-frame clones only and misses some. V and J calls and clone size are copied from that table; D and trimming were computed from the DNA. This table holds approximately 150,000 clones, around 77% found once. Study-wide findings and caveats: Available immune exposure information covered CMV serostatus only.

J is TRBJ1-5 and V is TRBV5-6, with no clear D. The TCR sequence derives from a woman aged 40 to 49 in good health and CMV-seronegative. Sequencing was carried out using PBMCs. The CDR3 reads CASSLRLNSNQPQHF. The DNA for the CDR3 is TGTGCCAGCAGCTTGCGGTTAAATAGCAATCAGCCCCAGCATTTT.